One and the same sample provided the 22 T cell receptor beta chains below, sequenced in a study of shared clonotypes between healthy human individuals. Generated by immunoSEQ multiplex PCR, the TCRdb table keeps only in-frame clones and is missing some. The repertoire holds around 530,000 clones, around 81% seen once, with approximately 12% in the top ten. The source material was PBMCs. The receptor source for this set is a woman aged 40 to 50 in good health. Some clones in this sample may be carry-over from other donors' samples.

A remark on this clone: This may arise from a read error, as a much more abundant clone is one base away. The J gene is TRBJ1-2, the V gene TRBV4-1, with D hard to call. Trimming shortened V by 8 bases and J by 4 bases, and 20 bases separated the two germline ends. CDR3 length: 15 amino acids. CDR1 and CDR2 (germline): MGHRA, YSYEKL. CDR3 coding DNA: TGCGCCAGCGGCCCGAATACCTTAGGACTCTATGGCTACACCTTC. Amino acids: CASGPNTLGLYGYTF.

The chain is built from TRBV6-6 and TRBJ2-7, with TRBD1 matching over 7 bases. The CDR3 totals 13 residues. Losses at the gene ends were 5 bases for V and 1 base for J; bases not matched to a gene: 2. The V gene's germline CDR1 is MNHNY and CDR2 SVGAGI (reference sequence). CDR3 bases: TGTGCCAGCAGTGTGACAGGGTCCTACGAGCAGTACTTC. This gives the protein CASSVTGSYEQYF.

A word on this clone: The likely explanation is a read error, given a far larger clone one base away. This CDR3 is also generated by other DNA sequences in the sample. As DNA, the CDR3 is TGTGCCTGGAGCGGAGCCTACAATGAGCAGTTCTTC. Amino acids: CAWSGAYNEQFF. V and J are TRBV30 and TRBJ2-1; D remains ambiguous. Per germline, CDR1 GTSNPN and CDR2 SVGIG (reference sequence). The CDR3 sequence is 12 residues long. V was pared by 3 bases and J by 2 bases, with 5 bases between.

The V and J genes are TRBV9 and TRBJ2-5; 7 nucleotides agree with TRBD1. CDR3 length: 15 residues. J was trimmed by 5 bases and V by 2 bases; bases with no gene match: 9. Germline V lookup: CDR1 SGDLS, CDR2 YYNGEE. The CDR3 protein is CASSVVTGSLETQYF. The CDR3 DNA follows: TGTGCCAGCAGCGTGGTGACAGGGTCTTTGGAGACCCAGTACTTC. The full variable domain, with the rest looked up from reference TRBV9 and TRBJ2-5, is DSGVTQTPKHLITATGQRVTLRCSPRSGDLSVYWYQQSLDQGLQFLIQYYNGEERAKGNILERFSAQQFPDLHSELNLSSLELGDSALYFCASSVVTGSLETQYFGPGTRLLVL.

The chain employs TRBV30 and TRBJ2-7, with 7 bases that match TRBD1. V gave up 1 base and J gave up 0 bases; unmatched junction bases: 6. CDR1 and CDR2 from the germline V gene are GTSNPN and SVGIG (reference sequence). This CDR3 spans 15 amino acids. The CDR3 DNA reads TGTGCCTGGAGTGCGGACAGGCAACACTCCTACGAGCAGTACTTC. Translating gives CAWSADRQHSYEQYF. Drawing the rest from reference TRBV30 and TRBJ2-7, the complete variable domain is SQTIHQWPATLVQPVGSPLSLECTVEGTSNPNLYWYRQAAGRGLQLLFYSVGIGQISSEVPQNLSASRPQDRQFILSSKKLLLSDSGFYLCAWSADRQHSYEQYFGPGTRLTVT.

V gene TRBV7-9 combines with J gene TRBJ1-4; TRBD1 aligns across 9 bases. Germline CDR1 and CDR2: SEHNR and FQNEAQ (reference sequence). The CDR3 is made up of 15 amino acids. The J segment lost 1 base and the V segment lost 6 bases, leaving 3 bases of the junction unmatched. CDR3 protein: CASSRGQGTNEKLFF. Written as DNA, the CDR3 is TGTGCCAGCAGTAGGGGACAGGGAACTAATGAAAAACTGTTTTTT.

The chain employs TRBV2 and TRBJ2-2, with TRBD2 matching 10 bases. Looked up from germline, CDR1 is SNHLY and CDR2 is FYNNEI. The V segment lost 6 bases and the J segment 3 bases; nucleotides outside the gene matches: 10. The length of the CDR3 is 17 residues. The CDR3 spells CASRVRSGRADTGELFF. The CDR3 nucleotides read TGTGCCAGCAGAGTTCGAAGCGGGAGGGCCGACACCGGGGAGCTGTTTTTT.

The chain uses TRBV10-1 and TRBJ2-2; D unclear. Germline loops: CDR1 WNHNN, CDR2 SYGVQD (reference sequence). The CDR3 consists of 14 residues. The V end lost 0 bases, the J end lost 4 bases, and 6 bases lay between the germline ends. The CDR3: CASSESRATGELFF. The DNA of the CDR3 is TGCGCCAGCAGTGAGTCGAGAGCCACCGGGGAGCTGTTTTTT.

This clone was detected a few times. The junction differs from germline at one of its ends, possibly a read error. The rearrangement uses TRBV2 and TRBJ2-2; the match to TRBD1 covers 7 bases. Germline CDR1 and CDR2: SNHLY and FYNNEI. The CDR3 runs to 13 residues. In DNA form, the CDR3 reads TGTGCCAGCGGGAACGAGGGGGCCGGGGAGCTGTGTTTT. Translation gives CASGNEGAGELCF. The full variable domain, its missing parts supplied by reference TRBV2 and TRBJ2-2, is EPEVTQTPSHQVTQMGQEVILRCVPISNHLYFYWYRQILGQKVEFLVSFYNNEISEKSEIFDDQFSVERPDGSNFTLKIRSTKLEDSAMYFCASGNEGAGELCFGEGSRLTVL.

The gene calls are TRBV28 and TRBJ1-5; tentatively, D is TRBD1 (6 bases). The CDR3 contains 16 residues. Per germline, CDR1 MDHEN and CDR2 SYDVKM. V lost 6 bases to trimming and J lost 0 bases, with 15 bases between them. CDR3 sequence (DNA): TGTGCCAGCAGCTCGGGACACCTTTTTAGCAATCAGCCCCAGCATTTT. As protein: CASSSGHLFSNQPQHF.

The chain carries TRBV19 and TRBJ2-7, with unresolved D. Per germline, CDR1 LNHDA and CDR2 SQIVND (reference sequence). This CDR3 is built from 15 residues. Trimming removed 4 bases from V and 3 bases from J, with 16 bases in between. The CDR3 region is CASSNPTPGLYEQYF. CDR3 coding DNA: TGTGCCAGTAGTAATCCGACCCCCGGTCTCTACGAGCAGTACTTC.

The rearrangement uses TRBV28 and TRBJ2-3, with 8 nucleotides matching TRBD1. There are 15 residues in the CDR3. CDR1 MDHEN and CDR2 SYDVKM come from the germline V gene. The V and J ends lost 3 bases and 5 bases, in that order; junction bases with no gene match: 7. The chain's CDR3 is CASSLAGQVKDTQYF. The DNA for the CDR3 is TGTGCCAGCAGTTTGGCGGGACAGGTAAAAGATACGCAGTATTTT.

This chain links TRBV4-1 with TRBJ2-1; D assignment may be TRBD1 or TRBD2 (5 bases each). V was trimmed by 2 bases and J by 3 bases, leaving 11 bases between them. Germline V CDR1 and CDR2: MGHRA, YSYEKL. CDR3 length: 15 amino acids. The CDR3, as DNA: TGCGCCAGCAGCCAAAACGGGGACCACTACAATGAGCAGTTCTTC. The encoded protein is CASSQNGDHYNEQFF.

This clone was counted many times. The rearrangement uses TRBV11-2 and TRBJ2-5, with D uncertain. V was shortened by 3 bases and J by 4 bases, with 9 bases between the two germline ends. This CDR3 has 13 residues. Germline values: CDR1 SGHAT, CDR2 FQNNGV. The CDR3 here is CASSLVPGETQYF. As DNA, the CDR3 is TGTGCCAGCAGCTTGGTTCCTGGAGAGACCCAGTACTTC.

This sequence joins TRBV9 and TRBJ2-2; 7 bases match TRBD1. The J segment lost 2 bases and the V segment lost 4 bases, leaving 11 bases of the junction unmatched. This CDR3 is built from 17 residues. Germline CDR1 is SGDLS and CDR2 is YYNGEE. The CDR3 nucleotides read TGTGCCAGCAGCTACCCCTCGGGACAGCCCAACACCGGGGAGCTGTTTTTT. Its protein product is CASSYPSGQPNTGELFF.

The gene calls are TRBV30 and TRBJ2-5, with 7 bases aligning to TRBD1. The J call is in doubt because the DNA end fits TRBJ2-7 better. CDR1 is GTSNPN and CDR2 is SVGIG in the germline V gene (reference sequence). The CDR3 is made up of 13 amino acids. This CDR3 is CACETGKYYEQYF. In nucleotides, the CDR3 is TGTGCCTGCGAGACAGGGAAATACTACGAGCAGTACTTC.

The chain links TRBV18 to TRBJ2-7; D unclear. Trimming shortened V by 1 base and J by 2 bases, and 18 bases separated the two germline ends. Per germline, CDR1 KGHSH and CDR2 LQKENI. CDR3 length equals 17 residues. CDR3 nucleotide sequence: TGTGCCAGCTCACCACGCCCTACAACTCCTACAACCTACGAGCAGTACTTC. Protein: CASSPRPTTPTTYEQYF. Variable domain in full (rest from reference TRBV18 and TRBJ2-7): NAGVMQNPRHLVRRRGQEARLRCSPMKGHSHVYWYRQLPEEGLKFMVYLQKENIIDESGMPKERFSAEFPKEGPSILRIQQVVRGDSAAYFCASSPRPTTPTTYEQYFGPGTRLTVT.

V and J are TRBV30 and TRBJ2-3; TRBD2 might be the D (6 bases). Trimming removed 0 bases at V and 4 bases at J, with 8 bases between. From germline, CDR1 is GTSNPN and CDR2 SVGIG (reference sequence). The CDR3 covers 13 residues. The CDR3 loop reads CAWSVGGADTQYF. CDR3 nucleotide sequence: TGTGCCTGGAGTGTAGGCGGGGCAGATACGCAGTATTTT.

With regard to this clone: A much larger clonotype is one base distant, so this may be a read error. V gene TRBV7-9 combines with J gene TRBJ1-2; 8 bases agree with TRBD1. The CDR3 spans 13 residues. V dropped 4 bases and J dropped 4; count of bases not matched to a gene: 2. Germline loops: CDR1 SEHNR, CDR2 FQNEAQ (reference sequence). The CDR3, as DNA: TGTGCCAGCAGCTCGGACAGGGCCTATGGCTACACCTTC. Protein sequence: CASSSDRAYGYTF. Full variable domain (remainder filled in from reference TRBV7-9 and TRBJ1-2): DTGVSQNPRHKITKRGQNVTFRCDPISEHNRLYWYRQTLGQGPEFLTYFQNEAQLEKSRLLSDRFSAERPKGSFSTLEIQRTEQGDSAMYLCASSSDRAYGYTFGSGTRLTVV.

The chain couples TRBV5-6 to TRBJ1-1; no firm D call. The CDR3 has 12 amino acids. Germline CDR1 SGHDT, CDR2 YYEEEE. V lost 0 bases, J lost 8 bases, and 8 bases lay in between. The CDR3 coding sequence is TGTGCCAGCAGCTTGGGCCGCGGGGAAGCTTTCTTT. Translation: CASSLGRGEAFF.

The V and J genes are TRBV18 and TRBJ2-7; D gene uncertain. Germline assignment: CDR1 KGHSH and CDR2 LQKENI. The CDR3 contains 15 residues. Trimming took 1 base from V and 0 from J, leaving 10 bases between them. The CDR3 here is CASSPRRASSYEQYF. In DNA, the CDR3 is TGTGCCAGCTCACCACGAAGGGCCAGCTCCTACGAGCAGTACTTC.

To note about this clone: The limits of the CDR3 on the DNA are not certain, so only TCRdb's listed CDR3 is given. This rearrangement joins TRBV27 to TRBJ1-1; whether TRBD1, the table's D call, matches the DNA was not checked. Germline V gene data show CDR1 as MNHEY and CDR2 as SMNVEV (reference sequence). The CDR3 contains 16 residues when both ends are counted. CDR3 amino acids: CASSFFGQGLNTEAFF.